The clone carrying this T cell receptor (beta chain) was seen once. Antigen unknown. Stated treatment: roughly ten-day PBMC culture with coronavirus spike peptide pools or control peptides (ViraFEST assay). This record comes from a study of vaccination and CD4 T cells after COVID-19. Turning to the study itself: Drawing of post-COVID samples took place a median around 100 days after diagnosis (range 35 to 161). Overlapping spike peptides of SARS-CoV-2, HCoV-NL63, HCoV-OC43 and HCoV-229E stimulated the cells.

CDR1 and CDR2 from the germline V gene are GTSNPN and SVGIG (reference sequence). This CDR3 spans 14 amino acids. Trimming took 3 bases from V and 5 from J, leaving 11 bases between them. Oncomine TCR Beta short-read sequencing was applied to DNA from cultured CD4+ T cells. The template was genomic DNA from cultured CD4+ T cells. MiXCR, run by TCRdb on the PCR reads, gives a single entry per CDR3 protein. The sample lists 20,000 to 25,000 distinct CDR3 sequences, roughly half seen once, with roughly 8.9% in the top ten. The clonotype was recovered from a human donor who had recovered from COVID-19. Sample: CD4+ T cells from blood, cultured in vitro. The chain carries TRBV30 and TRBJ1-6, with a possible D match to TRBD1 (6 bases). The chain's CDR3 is CAWRTRGNNSPLHF. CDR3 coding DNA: TGTGCCTGGAGGACCAGGGGAAATAATTCACCCCTCCACTTT.